This T cell receptor beta chain was obtained from a study of blood T cell repertoires in COVID-19. The germline gives CDR1 SGDLS, CDR2 YYNGEE. V shed 5 bases, J shed 8 bases, and the junction held 9 bases outside the gene matches. This CDR3 is 15 amino acids long. Using immunoSEQ multiplex PCR, the repertoire was profiled, and TCRdb retains in-frame clones only, with some absent. The sample gives around 150,000 clones, 87% of which show up once; 5% is in the top ten. The material sequenced was peripheral blood. This chain uses TRBV9 with TRBJ2-1; 11 nucleotides agree with TRBD2. The clonotype comes from a human donor in a cohort sampled during active COVID-19. CDR3 sequence: CASSGTSGSFDEQFF. In DNA form, the CDR3 reads TGTGCCAGCAGTGGAACTAGCGGGAGTTTCGATGAGCAGTTCTTC.